Listed below are T cell receptor beta chains from one sample, sequenced in a study of shared clonotypes between healthy human individuals. Using immunoSEQ multiplex PCR, the repertoire was profiled, and TCRdb retains in-frame clones only, with some absent. This table holds around 750,000 clones, about 74% found once. Source material: memory CD4+ T cells sorted from blood. These receptors were collected from a young woman in good health. Both conserved end residues are part of each CDR3. A D gene is named only where the DNA matches it firmly. Not every row has a clone size; where given, it reads once, few, many or a size class.

TRBJ2-1,-,TRBV5-1,-,TGCGCCAGCAGCTTATCCAGCGCACTGTACAATGAGCAGTTCTTC,CASSLSSALYNEQFF
TRBJ2-7,-,TRBV14,TRBD1,TGTGCCAGCAGCCTCCGGACAGGGACCTACGAGCAGTACTTC,CASSLRTGTYEQYF
TRBJ1-2,-,TRBV18,TRBD1,TGTGCCAGCTCACCGGGGACAGGAAGAGAGGATGGCTACACCTTC,CASSPGTGREDGYTF
TRBJ2-7,-,TRBV28,TRBD2,TGTGCCAGCAGGGGCGGGAGATCGGGTTACGAGCAGTACTTC,CASRGGRSGYEQYF
TRBJ2-7,few,TRBV27,TRBD1,TGTGCCAGCAGCTTCGGACAGGGGCCCTACGAGCAGTACTTC,CASSFGQGPYEQYF
TRBJ2-3,-,TRBV2,-,TGTGCCAGCAGTTTACAGGGAAGCACAGATACGCAGTATTTT,CASSLQGSTDTQYF
TRBJ1-4,few,TRBV30,-,TGTGCCTGGGCGACCGGGCTAAGAAATGAAAAACTGTTTTTT,CAWATGLRNEKLFF
TRBJ2-1,-,TRBV6-1,TRBD2,TGTGCCAGCACCTTGACTAGCGGGAGGGACGGTGAGCAGTTCTTC,CASTLTSGRDGEQFF
TRBJ1-2,-,TRBV5-1,-,TGCGCCAGCAGCCTGACAGCCAACTATGGCTACACCTTC,CASSLTANYGYTF
TRBJ1-2,-,TRBV4-1,-,TGCGCCAGCAGTTCTAACAGGAAACCCCAGGGCTACACCTTC,CASSSNRKPQGYTF
TRBJ2-5,-,TRBV7-3,TRBD2,TGTGCCAGCAGCTTATTACCGGGAGGGGAAGAGACCCAGTACTTC,CASSLLPGGEETQYF
TRBJ1-4,few,TRBV5-1,-,TGCGCCAGCAGCTTGACAACAACTAATGAAAAACTGTTTTTT,CASSLTTTNEKLFF
TRBJ1-1,-,TRBV13,-,TGTGCCAGCAGCTTAGGCACTGAAGCTTTCTTT,CASSLGTEAFF
TRBJ1-2,-,TRBV30,-,TGTGCCTGGAGCGGACAGCATGGGTATGGCTACACCTTC,CAWSGQHGYGYTF
TRBJ2-3,-,TRBV7-9,TRBD2,TGTGCCAGCGAGCGGGGGGATTTCACAGATACGCAGTATTTT,CASERGDFTDTQYF
TRBJ1-4,-,TRBV27,-,TGTGCCAGCAGGGACGGCGCAACTAATGAAAAACTGTTTTTT,CASRDGATNEKLFF